A few counts support the clone carrying this TCR beta chain. Its antigen remains unknown. The Oncomine TCR Beta short-read assay sequenced DNA from cultured CD4+ T cells. MiXCR was run by TCRdb on the PCR reads, yielding one entry per CDR3 protein. The sample contains more than 9,000 distinct CDR3 sequences, over 20% of which appear only once. The data are from a study of vaccination and CD4 T cells after COVID-19. J gave up 4 bases and V 4 bases, and 14 bases lay outside the gene matches. Germline assignment: CDR1 SGHAT and CDR2 FQNNGV. The CDR3 contains 18 residues. Treatment indicated: roughly 11-day PBMC culture with coronavirus spike peptide pools or control peptides (ViraFEST assay).

The sample was CD4+ T cells from blood, cultured in vitro, taken before SARS-CoV-2 vaccination. The V and J genes are TRBV11-2 and TRBJ1-1; 11 bases are shared with TRBD1. The receptor comes from a human donor who received a COVID-19 vaccine. DNA of the CDR3: TGTGCCAGCAGCTCCCCGAAGGACAGGGGGCGATGGGGCACTGAAGCTTTCTTT. Translated: CASSSPKDRGRWGTEAFF.